Below are 32 T cell receptor beta chains sequenced from a single sample in a study of T cells in tuberculosis. Stated time point: new active TB diagnosis, blood taken before or within 7 days of starting treatment. Sequenced by immunoSEQ multiplex PCR; TCRdb stores in-frame clones only, minus some. This table holds 31,000 or so clones, around 86% found once. The starting material was PBMCs, obtained at tuberculosis diagnosis. These receptors were collected from an adult with tuberculosis.

J is TRBJ2-7 and V is TRBV27, with 16 bases fitting TRBD2. From germline, CDR1 is MNHEY and CDR2 SMNVEV (reference sequence). CDR3 length equals 17 residues. V trimming: 4 bases; J trimming: 2 bases; junction bases outside the gene matches: 5. The CDR3 DNA is TGTGCCAGCAGTTCATCCGGGACTAGCGGGAGGGCCTACGAGCAGTACTTC. The encoded protein is CASSSSGTSGRAYEQYF.

The chain carries TRBV27 and TRBJ2-3; 7 positions agree with TRBD2. This CDR3 contains 15 residues. Germline values: CDR1 MNHEY, CDR2 SMNVEV (reference sequence). Trimming took 6 bases from V and 3 from J; bases not matched to a gene: 9. Here the CDR3 reads CASRTVRLATDTQYF. The DNA for the CDR3 is TGTGCCAGCAGGACGGTGAGACTAGCAACAGATACGCAGTATTTT.

This clone appeared a single time. The chain recombines TRBV7-3 with TRBJ2-6; possibly TRBD1 for D (6 bases). V was trimmed by 1 base and J by 0 bases, leaving 10 bases between them. Looked up from germline, CDR1 is SGHTA and CDR2 is FQGTGA. CDR3 length equals 17 residues. CDR3 loop: CASSLKGQSSGANVLTF. Written as DNA, the CDR3 is TGTGCCAGCAGCTTAAAGGGACAAAGCTCTGGGGCCAACGTCCTGACTTTC.

The J gene is TRBJ2-5, the V gene TRBV11-2, with D possibly TRBD2 on 6 matching bases. This CDR3 contains 15 residues. V lost 5 bases, J lost 4 bases, and 17 bases lay in between. Germline CDR1 reads SGHAT; CDR2 reads FQNNGV. The CDR3 loop reads CASSRGTVEGETQYF. The CDR3 DNA sequence: TGTGCCAGCAGCCGCGGGACGGTCGAAGGAGAGACCCAGTACTTC.

The chain links TRBV6-6 to TRBJ1-1, with D hard to call. Trimming left V 7 bases short and J 4 bases short, with 7 bases between. The germline V gene encodes CDR1 MNHNY and CDR2 SVGAGI (reference sequence). The CDR3 contains 11 residues. Written as DNA, the CDR3 is TGTGCCAGCAACTGGGCCACTGAAGCTTTCTTT. This sequence encodes CASNWATEAFF.

This rearrangement joins TRBV7-8 to TRBJ1-5; 7 bases map to TRBD1. The V and J ends lost 5 bases and 0 bases, in that order; junction bases with no gene match: 4. This CDR3 spans 15 amino acids. Germline-derived CDR1 and CDR2 are SGHVS and FQNEAQ. In nucleotides, the CDR3 is TGTGCCAGCAGCAGCGGACAGGTTAGCAATCAGCCCCAGCATTTT. The encoded protein is CASSSGQVSNQPQHF.

This clone was seen only once. V gene TRBV2 combines with J gene TRBJ2-5, with 10 bases identical to TRBD2. CDR1 and CDR2 from the germline V gene are SNHLY and FYNNEI. The CDR3 spans 15 residues. The ends lost 5 bases at V and 5 bases at J; junction bases unmatched: 8. The CDR3 sequence: CASSRSGGAGETQYF. The DNA of the CDR3 is TGTGCCAGCAGTCGGAGCGGGGGGGCAGGGGAGACCCAGTACTTC.

This clone was recorded once. The chain combines TRBV6-4 with TRBJ2-1, with 9 bases identical to TRBD2. CDR1 is MRHNA, CDR2 SNTAGT, per germline. There are 15 residues in the CDR3. The V segment lost 2 bases and the J segment 8 bases; nucleotides outside the gene matches: 7. Here the CDR3 reads CASSDGERGADEQFF. The CDR3 DNA reads as TGTGCCAGCAGTGACGGAGAGCGGGGGGCGGATGAGCAGTTCTTC.

The chain employs TRBV5-1 and TRBJ2-5; 8 positions agree with TRBD2. The CDR3 contains 15 residues. In germline, CDR1 is SGHRS, CDR2 YFSETQ. V was clipped by 0 bases and J by 4 bases; unmatched bases: 5. The CDR3: CASSLGVAGRETQYF. The CDR3 DNA reads as TGCGCCAGCAGCTTGGGGGTAGCGGGGAGAGAGACCCAGTACTTC.

The gene calls are TRBV29-1 and TRBJ2-5, with 7 nucleotides matching TRBD1. Per germline, CDR1 SQVTM and CDR2 ANQGSEA. The ends lost 6 bases at V and 3 bases at J; junction bases unmatched: 4. The length of the CDR3 is 12 residues. CDR3 in DNA: TGCAGCGTAAATCAGGGGGAAGAGACCCAGTACTTC. It specifies CSVNQGEETQYF. The full variable domain, with the rest looked up from reference TRBV29-1 and TRBJ2-5, is SAVISQKPSRDICQRGTSLTIQCQVDSQVTMMFWYRQQPGQSLTLIATANQGSEATYESGFVIDKFPISRPNLTFSTLTVSNMSPEDSSIYLCSVNQGEETQYFGPGTRLLVL.

The rearrangement joins TRBV15 to TRBJ1-4; the D is unclear. The CDR3 totals 13 residues. Trimming pared 5 bases from V and 4 bases from J, leaving 8 bases between. Germline loops: CDR1 LNHNV, CDR2 YYDKDF (reference sequence). The CDR3 loop reads CATSRRLNEKLFF. CDR3 DNA sequence: TGTGCCACCAGCCGCAGGCTTAATGAAAAACTGTTTTTT.

The chain joins TRBV6-5 to TRBJ2-1; 15 positions match TRBD2. Germline lookup yields CDR1 MNHEY and CDR2 SVGAGI. CDR3 length: 14 residues. V gave up 5 bases and J gave up 10 bases; unmatched junction bases: 3. CDR3 sequence: CASSGLAGGGEQFF. For the CDR3, the DNA is TGTGCCAGCAGTGGACTAGCGGGAGGGGGGGAGCAGTTCTTC.

There are a few counts of this clone. The chain links TRBV2 to TRBJ2-3, with D perhaps TRBD1 (6 bases). The CDR3 consists of 16 residues. Between the trimmed V and J ends, which lost 7 bases and 2 bases, there was a span of 19 bases. CDR1 is SNHLY, CDR2 FYNNEI, per germline. This CDR3 is CASKGPDRSATDTQYF. CDR3 nucleotides: TGTGCCAGCAAAGGGCCTGACAGGTCAGCCACAGATACGCAGTATTTT.

This chain links TRBV6-6 with TRBJ1-1, with no clear D. With 2 bases removed from V and 2 bases from J, the gap between germline ends came to 9 bases. The CDR3 loop spans 14 amino acids. Looked up from germline, CDR1 is MNHNY and CDR2 is SVGAGI (reference sequence). The CDR3 spells CASSYERPNTEAFF. CDR3 sequence (DNA): TGTGCCAGCAGTTACGAGAGGCCAAACACTGAAGCTTTCTTT.

This sequence joins TRBV7-8 and TRBJ1-5, with D possibly TRBD1 on 5 matching bases. Between the trimmed V and J ends, which lost 1 base and 0 bases, there was a span of 7 bases. The CDR3 has 15 amino acids. Germline V gene data show CDR1 as SGHVS and CDR2 as FQNEAQ. DNA for the CDR3: TGTGCCAGCAGCTTAGAGACAGTTAGCAATCAGCCCCAGCATTTT. The encoded protein is CASSLETVSNQPQHF.

The chain recombines TRBV29-1 with TRBJ2-7; 9 nucleotides align to TRBD1. After removal of 8 bases from V and 5 bases from J, the junction contained 13 bases not matched to a gene. The CDR3 has 14 residues. Germline V gives CDR1 SQVTM, CDR2 ANQGSEA. CDR3 sequence (DNA): TGCAGCATCTTCACCGGGACAGGGATCCACGAGCAGTACTTC. This sequence encodes CSIFTGTGIHEQYF.

The V and J genes are TRBV6-1 and TRBJ2-7; 9 nucleotides agree with TRBD2. CDR3 length: 17 amino acids. Germline lookup yields CDR1 MNHNS and CDR2 SASEGT. With V trimmed by 1 base and J by 0 bases, 7 bases remained unmatched. The CDR3 is CASSEGLAGPNSYEQYF. The CDR3 coding sequence is TGTGCCAGCAGTGAAGGGCTAGCGGGACCAAACTCCTACGAGCAGTACTTC.

The chain links TRBV9 to TRBJ2-1; 11 nucleotides align to TRBD2. The germline V gene encodes CDR1 SGDLS and CDR2 YYNGEE. The CDR3 sequence is 16 residues long. J lost 7 bases, V lost 3 bases, and 9 bases had no gene match. This CDR3 reads CASSDHSGRDTNEQFF. The CDR3 bases are TGTGCCAGCAGCGATCATAGCGGGAGGGATACAAATGAGCAGTTCTTC.

The V and J genes are TRBV19 and TRBJ1-1; 9 positions match TRBD1. The trim removed 7 bases at V and 4 bases at J, leaving 10 bases unmatched. There are 15 residues in the CDR3. Germline CDR1 and CDR2: LNHDA and SQIVND (reference sequence). In DNA form, the CDR3 reads TGTGCCAGTAAGCGGGGACAGGGAATGAGCACTGAAGCTTTCTTT. Protein product: CASKRGQGMSTEAFF.

The chain joins TRBV10-1 to TRBJ2-7; 8 nucleotides line up with TRBD1. This CDR3 is 16 amino acids long. After removal of 1 base from V and 3 bases from J, the junction contained 8 bases not matched to a gene. CDR1 and CDR2 from the germline V gene are WNHNN and SYGVQD (reference sequence). CDR3 in DNA: TGCGCCAGCAGTGAGTTTTCGGGGACAGGAGACTACGAGCAGTACTTC. This translates into CASSEFSGTGDYEQYF.

This chain connects TRBV27 to TRBJ2-1; TRBD2 matches 7 bases. Germline trimming cut 2 bases from V and 9 bases from J; bases unmatched to any gene: 10. The germline V gene encodes CDR1 MNHEY and CDR2 SMNVEV (reference sequence). There are 15 residues in the CDR3. In DNA form, the CDR3 reads TGTGCCAGCAGTTTAGCGGGAGTAGAGGAGAGTGAGCAGTTCTTC. It encodes CASSLAGVEESEQFF.

The CDR3 spells CASSDEAGETDTQYF. The CDR3, as DNA: TGTGCCAGCAGTGACGAAGCGGGAGAAACAGATACGCAGTATTTT. The chain recombines TRBV6-4 with TRBJ2-3; TRBD2 aligns across 8 bases. The CDR3 contains 15 residues. Germline loops: CDR1 MRHNA, CDR2 SNTAGT. V was clipped by 2 bases and J by 3 bases; unmatched bases: 4.

The rearrangement links TRBV29-1 to TRBJ2-7; TRBD2 aligns across 12 bases. V lost 8 bases to trimming and J lost 2 bases; unmatched junction nucleotides: 4. Germline lookup yields CDR1 SQVTM and CDR2 ANQGSEA. The CDR3 extends over 13 amino acids. CDR3 nucleotide sequence: TGCAGCACAAGGACTAGCGGGGCCTACGAGCAGTACTTC. Residues: CSTRTSGAYEQYF.

V usage is TRBV11-2 and J usage is TRBJ2-5; TRBD1 is a possible D gene (6 bases). V lost 1 base, J lost 5 bases, and 14 bases lay in between. Germline lookup yields CDR1 SGHAT and CDR2 FQNNGV. The CDR3 is made up of 15 amino acids. CDR3 region: CASSLGQVELETQYF. The CDR3 DNA is TGTGCCAGCAGCTTAGGACAGGTAGAATTGGAGACCCAGTACTTC.

J is TRBJ1-4 and V is TRBV4-1; maybe TRBD1 (5 bases). In germline, CDR1 is MGHRA, CDR2 YSYEKL. The CDR3 totals 17 residues. V lost 4 bases and J lost 7, with 22 bases in between. In DNA, the CDR3 is TGCGCCAGCAGCCGGAGCAAAGGGGCGTTGGGAACTGAAAAACTGTTTTTT. Translated, it gives CASSRSKGALGTEKLFF.

The chain is built from TRBV6-5 and TRBJ1-5; D might be TRBD1 (5 bases). The germline V and J ends were trimmed by 10 bases and 2 bases, with 12 bases remaining between them. The length of the CDR3 is 13 residues. The germline CDR1 and CDR2 sequences are MNHEY and SVGAGI. CDR3 sequence: CATKEGGNQPQHF. The CDR3 DNA sequence: TGTGCCACCAAAGAAGGGGGCAATCAGCCCCAGCATTTT.

CDR3 in amino acids: CASSPKPRTSGSSGWDTQYF. The DNA for the CDR3 is TGTGCCAGCAGCCCCAAACCTCGAACTAGCGGGAGTTCCGGGTGGGATACGCAGTATTTT. This chain joins TRBV14 and TRBJ2-3, with TRBD2 matching 11 bases. The J segment lost 6 bases and the V segment lost 4 bases, leaving 21 bases of the junction unmatched. CDR1 and CDR2 from the germline V gene are SGHDN and FVKESK. The CDR3 is 20 residues long. Full variable domain (remainder filled in from reference TRBV14 and TRBJ2-3): EAGVTQFPSHSVIEKGQTVTLRCDPISGHDNLYWYRRVMGKEIKFLLHFVKESKQDESGMPNNRFLAERTGGTYSTLKVQPAELEDSGVYFCASSPKPRTSGSSGWDTQYFGPGTRLTVL.

The J gene is TRBJ1-2, the V gene TRBV5-1; TRBD1 matches 8 bases. CDR1 SGHRS and CDR2 YFSETQ come from the germline V gene. This CDR3 comprises 15 residues. V gave up 4 bases and J gave up 5 bases; unmatched junction bases: 10. CDR3 sequence: CASSLTGTGEYGYTF. The DNA for the CDR3 is TGCGCCAGCAGCCTTACCGGGACAGGAGAGTATGGCTACACCTTC.

This sequence joins TRBV6-6 and TRBJ1-3; D possibly corresponds to TRBD1 (5 bases). CDR1 MNHNY and CDR2 SVGAGI come from the germline V gene (reference sequence). Trimming left V 5 bases short and J 0 bases short, with 8 bases between. This CDR3 has 14 amino acids. CDR3 coding DNA: TGTGCCAGCAGTCAGGGTAACTCTGGAAACACCATATATTTT. Its translation: CASSQGNSGNTIYF.

This clone is medium-sized (0.01 to 0.1%) by share. The CDR3 coding sequence is TGTGCCAGCAGTGACTCCAATTTTGGGGGGAATAGGTTCTTC. This translates into CASSDSNFGGNRFF. The rearrangement uses TRBV6-4 and TRBJ2-1, with D possibly TRBD2 on 6 matching bases. Germline V gene lookup returns CDR1 MRHNA and CDR2 SNTAGT. The V gene lost 0 bases and the J gene lost 15 bases, with 18 bases spanning the gap. There are 14 residues in the CDR3.

The genes are TRBV7-2 and TRBJ2-2; 10 nucleotides agree with TRBD1. The trim removed 5 bases at V and 6 bases at J, leaving 3 bases unmatched. The CDR3 is 14 amino acids. CDR1 is SGHTA and CDR2 is FQGNSA in the germline V gene. The CDR3 here is CASSPTGGPGELFF. The CDR3 bases are TGTGCCAGCAGCCCGACAGGGGGCCCCGGGGAGCTGTTTTTT.

This clone is a singleton in its sample. This chain links TRBV19 with TRBJ2-7, with D perhaps matching TRBD2 (6 bases). Germline V gene data show CDR1 as LNHDA and CDR2 as SQIVND (reference sequence). V gave up 8 bases and J gave up 0 bases, with 14 bases separating them. The CDR3 runs to 14 residues. CDR3 bases: TGTGCCAGTCGCCGGGACTTCCTCTCCTACGAGCAGTACTTC. It yields the protein CASRRDFLSYEQYF.